In its sample, the clone carrying this T cell receptor (beta chain) was seen many times. The sample originates from a study of T cells in Graves' hyperthyroidism and ophthalmopathy. Amplified TCR beta CDR3 regions derived from RNA transcripts. In the first-round RT-PCR of the TCR CDR3, the HTBI primer set was used. MiXCR was run by TCRdb on the multiplex PCR reads, yielding one entry per CDR3 protein. The data show about 400,000 distinct CDR3 sequences, with approximately 14% seen just once and 15% to 20% held by the top ten. In germline, CDR1 is LNHNV, CDR2 YYDKDF (reference sequence). V shed 8 bases, J shed 4 bases, and the junction held 7 bases outside the gene matches. CDR3 length: 15 residues.

Sequencing used blood. The clonotype comes from a woman aged 25 to 45 with Graves' ophthalmopathy. The genes are TRBV15 and TRBJ2-5; 13 bases map to TRBD2. Written as DNA, the CDR3 is TGTGCCACCGGCACTAGCGGGGGGGTCCCAGAGACCCAGTACTTC. This translates into CATGTSGGVPETQYF. Variable domain in full (rest from reference TRBV15 and TRBJ2-5): DAMVIQNPRYQVTQFGKPVTLSCSQTLNHNVMYWYQQKSSQAPKLLFHYYDKDFNNEADTPDNFQSRRPNTSFCFLDIRSPGLGDTAMYLCATGTSGGVPETQYFGPGTRLLVL.